This T cell receptor (beta chain) was identified in a study of blood T cell repertoires in COVID-19. Study-wide context: Sites in the United States, Italy and Spain provided acute and convalescent COVID-19 samples. T cells, B-cell-depleted T cells, or PBMCs provided the cDNA or gDNA that served as material.

The table came from immunoSEQ multiplex PCR; TCRdb's copy has only in-frame clones and leaves some out. The repertoire includes roughly 120,000 clones, over 70% of them detected once, and 4% to 5.5% sits in the top ten. V gave up 4 bases and J gave up 19 bases, with 14 bases separating them. From germline, CDR1 is ENHRY and CDR2 SYGVKD. The CDR3 spans 11 residues. V and J are TRBV10-3 and TRBJ1-6, with D hard to call. This sequence originates from a human donor in a cohort sampled during active or convalescent COVID-19. Sequenced input: peripheral blood. The CDR3 bases are TGTGCCATCAGTGCCGGAGGTATTCAGCACTTT. Its protein is CAISAGGIQHF.